Listed below are T cell receptor beta chains from one sample, sequenced in a study of T-cell memory formation after mild COVID-19. MiXCR was run by TCRdb on the 5' RACE reads, yielding one entry per CDR3 protein. The sample lists over 95,000 distinct CDR3 sequences; about a fifth were seen once. The specimen was PBMCs or a T cell subset sorted from them (not recorded which). Receptors originate from a man aged 18 to 29 who had mild COVID-19 (a few samples of this study predate the infection). Cell type and time point are not known. Both conserved end residues are part of each CDR3. The order of the fields is D gene, clone size, V gene, J gene, CDR3 length, CDR3 DNA, CDR3 protein. A D gene is named only where the DNA matches it firmly. For some rows the clone size is stated as once, few or many, or as a class when expanded; others skip it.

d_call: .; clone_size: .; v_call: TRBV7-9; j_call: TRBJ1-6; cdr3_length: 15; cdr3_nt: TGTGCCAGCAGCTTAGTTTCAGGATCCTCTTCACCCCTCCACTTT; cdr3_aa: CASSLVSGSSSPLHF
d_call: TRBD1; clone_size: .; v_call: TRBV28; j_call: TRBJ2-6; cdr3_length: 17; cdr3_nt: TGTGCCAGCAATGGTCCAGGGGGCCCCTCTGGGGCCAACGTCCTGACTTTC; cdr3_aa: CASNGPGGPSGANVLTF
d_call: .; clone_size: many; v_call: TRBV25-1; j_call: TRBJ1-1; cdr3_length: 13; cdr3_nt: TGTGCCAGCAGTGCGGGGGGGAACACTGAAGCTTTCTTT; cdr3_aa: CASSAGGNTEAFF
d_call: TRBD2; clone_size: .; v_call: TRBV23-1; j_call: TRBJ2-3; cdr3_length: 14; cdr3_nt: TGCGCCAGCAAGGTGTCGGGGGGAACAGATACGCAGTATTTT; cdr3_aa: CASKVSGGTDTQYF
d_call: .; clone_size: .; v_call: TRBV7-9; j_call: TRBJ1-3; cdr3_length: 15; cdr3_nt: TGTGCCAGCAGCTTAAAAGGGACCACGGGAAACACCATATATTTT; cdr3_aa: CASSLKGTTGNTIYF
d_call: .; clone_size: few; v_call: TRBV7-9; j_call: TRBJ2-4; cdr3_length: 17; cdr3_nt: TGTGCCAGCAGCTTAGCGTCGGACTTTGTGGTCAAAAACATTCAGTACTTC; cdr3_aa: CASSLASDFVVKNIQYF
d_call: TRBD2; clone_size: .; v_call: TRBV5-1; j_call: TRBJ2-1; cdr3_length: 15; cdr3_nt: TGCGCCAGCAGCTTGATGGCGGGGGGGCCGAATGAGCAGTTCTTC; cdr3_aa: CASSLMAGGPNEQFF
d_call: .; clone_size: .; v_call: TRBV5-1; j_call: TRBJ2-5; cdr3_length: 14; cdr3_nt: TGCGCCAGCAGCAATCCATTGGCCAAGAAGACCCAGTACTTC; cdr3_aa: CASSNPLAKKTQYF
d_call: TRBD1; clone_size: few; v_call: TRBV6-5; j_call: TRBJ1-1; cdr3_length: 13; cdr3_nt: TGTGCCAGCAGTCTGACAGGGGGAATCCAAGCTTTCTTT; cdr3_aa: CASSLTGGIQAFF
d_call: TRBD1; clone_size: few; v_call: TRBV7-6; j_call: TRBJ2-1; cdr3_length: 17; cdr3_nt: TGTGCCAGCAGCAGATGGGACAGGGCGGAGGTTGGAAATGAGCAGTTCTTC; cdr3_aa: CASSRWDRAEVGNEQFF
d_call: .; clone_size: few; v_call: TRBV9; j_call: TRBJ2-6; cdr3_length: 16; cdr3_nt: TGTGCCAGCATGGGACGGGAAGGGCCTGGGGCCAACGTCCTGACTTTC; cdr3_aa: CASMGREGPGANVLTF
d_call: TRBD2; clone_size: .; v_call: TRBV24-1; j_call: TRBJ2-1; cdr3_length: 15; cdr3_nt: TGTGCCACCAGTGCGGGGGGTAGCTCCTACAATGAGCAGTTCTTC; cdr3_aa: CATSAGGSSYNEQFF
d_call: .; clone_size: once; v_call: TRBV19; j_call: TRBJ1-5; cdr3_length: 15; cdr3_nt: TGTGCCAGTAGTATTCAGGGGCAGGGCAATCAGCCCCAGCATTTT; cdr3_aa: CASSIQGQGNQPQHF
d_call: .; clone_size: .; v_call: TRBV6-5; j_call: TRBJ2-2; cdr3_length: 14; cdr3_nt: TGTGCCAGCAGTTACTCTCATGGCGCCGGGGAGCTGTTTTTT; cdr3_aa: CASSYSHGAGELFF
d_call: .; clone_size: many; v_call: TRBV5-6; j_call: TRBJ2-7; cdr3_length: 14; cdr3_nt: TGTGCCAGCAGCTTGCATCTGGATACCTACGAGCAGTACTTC; cdr3_aa: CASSLHLDTYEQYF
d_call: .; clone_size: .; v_call: TRBV3-1; j_call: TRBJ1-1; cdr3_length: 17; cdr3_nt: TGTGCCAGCAGCCAAGATTTTTCGGGGATCCTGGGCACTGAAGCTTTCTTT; cdr3_aa: CASSQDFSGILGTEAFF
d_call: TRBD1; clone_size: few; v_call: TRBV5-1; j_call: TRBJ2-1; cdr3_length: 15; cdr3_nt: TGCGCCAGCAGCTCCGACAGGGACTCCTACAATGAGCAGTTCTTC; cdr3_aa: CASSSDRDSYNEQFF
d_call: .; clone_size: few; v_call: TRBV4-1; j_call: TRBJ1-3; cdr3_length: 18; cdr3_nt: TGCGCCAGCAGCAAAAGATGGGTGCGGATTTTCTCTGGAAACACCATATATTTT; cdr3_aa: CASSKRWVRIFSGNTIYF
d_call: .; clone_size: few; v_call: TRBV15; j_call: TRBJ2-7; cdr3_length: 17; cdr3_nt: TGTGCCACCAGCAGAGATCCAGGCACGGATGGTACCTACGAGCAGTACTTC; cdr3_aa: CATSRDPGTDGTYEQYF
d_call: TRBD2; clone_size: .; v_call: TRBV18; j_call: TRBJ2-3; cdr3_length: 16; cdr3_nt: TGTGCCAGCTCACAGGCTAGCGGGGAGTACACAGATACGCAGTATTTT; cdr3_aa: CASSQASGEYTDTQYF
d_call: .; clone_size: .; v_call: TRBV7-9; j_call: TRBJ1-1; cdr3_length: 12; cdr3_nt: TGTGCCAGCAGCTTAGAGGGGGGGGAAGCTTTCTTT; cdr3_aa: CASSLEGGEAFF
d_call: TRBD1; clone_size: few; v_call: TRBV7-9; j_call: TRBJ2-3; cdr3_length: 15; cdr3_nt: TGTGCCAGCAGCTTAGTAACAGGGGTAGCAGATACGCAGTATTTT; cdr3_aa: CASSLVTGVADTQYF
d_call: .; clone_size: .; v_call: TRBV28; j_call: TRBJ2-3; cdr3_length: 17; cdr3_nt: TGTGCCAGCAGTCCAACCGCCCATAGGGCTAGCACAGATACGCAGTATTTT; cdr3_aa: CASSPTAHRASTDTQYF
d_call: .; clone_size: .; v_call: TRBV7-6; j_call: TRBJ1-5; cdr3_length: 15; cdr3_nt: TGTGCCAGCAGCTTAAGGGACGGTTACAATCAGCCCCAGCATTTT; cdr3_aa: CASSLRDGYNQPQHF
d_call: .; clone_size: .; v_call: TRBV6-2/TRBV6-3; j_call: TRBJ2-2; cdr3_length: 13; cdr3_nt: TGTGCCAGCAGTTACCGGCTGGCCGGGGAGCTGTTTTTT; cdr3_aa: CASSYRLAGELFF
d_call: TRBD2; clone_size: .; v_call: TRBV20-1; j_call: TRBJ2-1; cdr3_length: 17; cdr3_nt: TGCAGTGCTAGGGGGACTAGCGGGGGGCACTCCTACAATGAGCAGTTCTTC; cdr3_aa: CSARGTSGGHSYNEQFF
d_call: TRBD1; clone_size: .; v_call: TRBV7-3; j_call: TRBJ2-7; cdr3_length: 16; cdr3_nt: TGTGCCAGCAGTTTGGGACAGGATAAATTCTCCTACGAGCAGTACTTC; cdr3_aa: CASSLGQDKFSYEQYF
d_call: .; clone_size: .; v_call: TRBV6-2/TRBV6-3; j_call: TRBJ1-1; cdr3_length: 12; cdr3_nt: TGTGCCGGATCGGACGGGAACACTGAAGCTTTCTTT; cdr3_aa: CAGSDGNTEAFF
d_call: .; clone_size: few; v_call: TRBV30; j_call: TRBJ2-7; cdr3_length: 12; cdr3_nt: TGTGCCTGGAGTCGCGACAGCTACGAGCAGTACTTC; cdr3_aa: CAWSRDSYEQYF
d_call: .; clone_size: .; v_call: TRBV7-3; j_call: TRBJ2-2; cdr3_length: 16; cdr3_nt: TGTGCCAGCAGCTTATTTATCTTATGGGGGGCCCGGGAGCTGTTTTTT; cdr3_aa: CASSLFILWGARELFF
d_call: TRBD1; clone_size: .; v_call: TRBV28; j_call: TRBJ1-1; cdr3_length: 13; cdr3_nt: TGTGCCAGCAGTCTGGACAGGGGGACTGAAGCTTTCTTT; cdr3_aa: CASSLDRGTEAFF